This TCR beta chain appears in the sequencing data of a study of T cell responses to AZD1222 COVID-19 vaccine. V lost 5 bases and J lost 6; bases outside the gene matches: 10. There are 16 residues in the CDR3. Per germline, CDR1 MDHEN and CDR2 SYDVKM. Here immunoSEQ multiplex PCR was the method, and the copy in TCRdb shows in-frame clones only, minus some. The top ten hold 4% to 5% of the sample, which has fewer than 120,000 clones, over 75% seen once. The clonotype was recovered from an adult in good health. This rearrangement joins TRBV28 to TRBJ1-6; 7 bases map to TRBD1. Sequencing used peripheral blood, obtained on day 0 of AZD1222 vaccination. CDR3 coding DNA: TGTGCCAGCAGTCCCAACCTAGGGACAGCTAATTCACCCCTCCACTTT. This translates into CASSPNLGTANSPLHF.